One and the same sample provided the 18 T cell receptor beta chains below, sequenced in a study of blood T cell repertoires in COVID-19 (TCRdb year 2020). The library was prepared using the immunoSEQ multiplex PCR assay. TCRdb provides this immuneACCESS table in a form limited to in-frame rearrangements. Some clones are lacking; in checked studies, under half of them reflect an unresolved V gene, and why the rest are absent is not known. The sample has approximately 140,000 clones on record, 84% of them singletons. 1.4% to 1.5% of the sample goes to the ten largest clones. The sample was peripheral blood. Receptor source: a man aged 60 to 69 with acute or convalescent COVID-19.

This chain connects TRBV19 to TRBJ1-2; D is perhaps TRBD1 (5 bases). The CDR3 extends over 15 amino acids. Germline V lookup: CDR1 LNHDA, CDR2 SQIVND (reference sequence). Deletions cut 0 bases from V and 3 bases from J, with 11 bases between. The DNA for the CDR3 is TGTGCCAGTAGTATAGATCAAGGCAGGGACTATGGCTACACCTTC. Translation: CASSIDQGRDYGYTF.

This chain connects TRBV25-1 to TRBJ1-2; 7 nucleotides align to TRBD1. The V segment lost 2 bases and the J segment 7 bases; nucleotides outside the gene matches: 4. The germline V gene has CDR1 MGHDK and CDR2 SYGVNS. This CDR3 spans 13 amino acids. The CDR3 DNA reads TGTGCCAGCAGTGAAACAGGGGTTCTTGGCTACACCTTC. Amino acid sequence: CASSETGVLGYTF.

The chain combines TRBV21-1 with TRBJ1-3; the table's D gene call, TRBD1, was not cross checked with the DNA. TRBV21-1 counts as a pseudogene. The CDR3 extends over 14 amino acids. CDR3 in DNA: TGTGCCAGCAGCCAACAGGGATCTGGAAACACCATATATTTT. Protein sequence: CASSQQGSGNTIYF.

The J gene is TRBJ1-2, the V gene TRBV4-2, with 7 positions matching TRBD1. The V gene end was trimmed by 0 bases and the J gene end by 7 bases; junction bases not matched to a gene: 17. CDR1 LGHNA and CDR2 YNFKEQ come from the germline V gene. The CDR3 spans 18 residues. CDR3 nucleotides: TGTGCCAGCAGCCAAGACCAAAGACTGACAGGGATACTCGGTGGCTACACCTTC. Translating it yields CASSQDQRLTGILGGYTF.

The CDR3 nucleotides read TGCGCCAGCAGCGCATGGACTAGCGGTAACCACAATGAGCAGTTCTTC. Its protein product is CASSAWTSGNHNEQFF. The chain is built from TRBV5-1 and TRBJ2-1; 10 bases are a match to TRBD2. Germline-derived CDR1 and CDR2 are SGHRS and YFSETQ. Losses at the gene ends were 4 bases for V and 5 bases for J; bases not matched to a gene: 9. The CDR3 totals 16 residues.

The DNA of the CDR3 is TGTGCCAGCAGCTTATCAGGGGGCGCAGATACGCAGTATTTT. As protein: CASSLSGGADTQYF. The chain combines TRBV11-2 with TRBJ2-3, with 8 bases fitting TRBD1. This CDR3 region has 14 residues. From germline, CDR1 is SGHAT and CDR2 FQNNGV. V trimming: 2 bases; J trimming: 4 bases; junction bases outside the gene matches: 2.

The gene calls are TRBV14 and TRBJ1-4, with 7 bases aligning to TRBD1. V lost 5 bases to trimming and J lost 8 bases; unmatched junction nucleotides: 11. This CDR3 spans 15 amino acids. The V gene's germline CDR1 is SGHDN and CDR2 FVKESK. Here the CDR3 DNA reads TGTGCCAGCAGCTTACAGACAGGGCTTAGGGAAAAACTGTTTTTT. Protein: CASSLQTGLREKLFF.

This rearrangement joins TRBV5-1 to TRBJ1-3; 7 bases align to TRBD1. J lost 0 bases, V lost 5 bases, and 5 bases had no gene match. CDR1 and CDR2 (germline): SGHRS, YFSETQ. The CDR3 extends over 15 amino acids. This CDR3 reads CASRLGDSSGNTIYF. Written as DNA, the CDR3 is TGCGCCAGCAGATTAGGGGACAGCTCTGGAAACACCATATATTTT.

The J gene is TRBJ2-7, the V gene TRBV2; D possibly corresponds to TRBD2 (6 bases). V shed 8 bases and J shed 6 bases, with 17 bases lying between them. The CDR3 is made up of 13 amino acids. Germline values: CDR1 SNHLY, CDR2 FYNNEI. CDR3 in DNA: TGTGCCAGCCGGTCCCGGGACTTTGGCGAGCAGTACTTC. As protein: CASRSRDFGEQYF.

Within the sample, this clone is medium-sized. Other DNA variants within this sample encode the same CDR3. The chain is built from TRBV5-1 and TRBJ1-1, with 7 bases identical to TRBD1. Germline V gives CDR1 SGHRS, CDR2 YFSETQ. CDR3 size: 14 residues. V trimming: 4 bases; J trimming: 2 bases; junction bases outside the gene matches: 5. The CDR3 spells CASSRGQSNTEAFF. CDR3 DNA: TGCGCCAGCAGCAGGGGACAGTCCAACACTGAAGCTTTCTTT.

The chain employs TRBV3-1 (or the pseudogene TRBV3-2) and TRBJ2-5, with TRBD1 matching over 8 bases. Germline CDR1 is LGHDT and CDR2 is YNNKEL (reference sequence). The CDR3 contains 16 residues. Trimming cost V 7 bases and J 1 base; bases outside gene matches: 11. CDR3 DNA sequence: TGTGCCAGCACTCAGTCCACGACAGGGGCCCAAGAGACCCAGTACTTC. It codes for CASTQSTTGAQETQYF.

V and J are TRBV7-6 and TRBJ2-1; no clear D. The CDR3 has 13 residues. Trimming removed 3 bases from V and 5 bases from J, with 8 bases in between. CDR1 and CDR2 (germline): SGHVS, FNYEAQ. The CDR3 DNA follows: TGTGCCAGCAGCTTTTTAACAGACAATGAGCAGTTCTTC. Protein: CASSFLTDNEQFF.

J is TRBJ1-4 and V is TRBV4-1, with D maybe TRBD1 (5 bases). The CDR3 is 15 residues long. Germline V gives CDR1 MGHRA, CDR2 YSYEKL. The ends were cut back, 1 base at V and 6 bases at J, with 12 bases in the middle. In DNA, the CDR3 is TGCGCCAGCAGCCAAGCTCGGGGACTCTATGAAAAACTGTTTTTT. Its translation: CASSQARGLYEKLFF.

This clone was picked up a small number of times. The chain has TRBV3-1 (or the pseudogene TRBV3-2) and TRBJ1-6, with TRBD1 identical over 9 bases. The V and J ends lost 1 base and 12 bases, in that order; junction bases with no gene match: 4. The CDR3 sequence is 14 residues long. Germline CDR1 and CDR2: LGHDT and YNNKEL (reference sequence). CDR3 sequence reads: CASSQGTGDLPLHF. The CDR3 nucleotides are TGTGCCAGCAGCCAAGGGACAGGGGATTTACCCCTCCACTTT.

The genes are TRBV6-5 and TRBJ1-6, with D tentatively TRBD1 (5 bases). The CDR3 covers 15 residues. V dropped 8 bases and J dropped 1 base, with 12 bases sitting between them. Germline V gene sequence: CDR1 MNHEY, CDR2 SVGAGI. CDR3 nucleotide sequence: TGTGCCAGCGGGGGGGGAGGTTCCTATAATTCACCCCTCCACTTT. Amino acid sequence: CASGGGGSYNSPLHF.

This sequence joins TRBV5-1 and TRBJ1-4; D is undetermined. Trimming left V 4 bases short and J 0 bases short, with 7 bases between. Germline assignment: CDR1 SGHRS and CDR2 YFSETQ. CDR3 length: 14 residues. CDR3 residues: CASSQDPTNEKLFF. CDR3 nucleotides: TGCGCCAGCAGCCAGGATCCAACTAATGAAAAACTGTTTTTT.

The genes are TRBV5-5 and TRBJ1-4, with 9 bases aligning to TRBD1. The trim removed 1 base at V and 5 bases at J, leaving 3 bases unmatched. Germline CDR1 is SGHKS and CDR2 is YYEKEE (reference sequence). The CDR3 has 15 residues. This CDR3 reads CASSLIGTGNEKLFF. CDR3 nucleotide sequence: TGTGCCAGCAGCTTGATCGGGACAGGGAATGAAAAACTGTTTTTT. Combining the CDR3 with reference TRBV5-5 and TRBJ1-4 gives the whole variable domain DAGVTQSPTHLIKTRGQQVTLRCSPISGHKSVSWYQQVLGQGPQFIFQYYEKEERGRGNFPDRFSARQFPNYSSELNVNALLLGDSALYLCASSLIGTGNEKLFFGSGTQLSVL.

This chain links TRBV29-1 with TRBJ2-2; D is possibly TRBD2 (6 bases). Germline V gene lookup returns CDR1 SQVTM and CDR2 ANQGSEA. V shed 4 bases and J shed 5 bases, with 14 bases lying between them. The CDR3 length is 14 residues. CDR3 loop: CSVASVGGTGELFF. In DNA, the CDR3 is TGCAGCGTTGCTTCGGTCGGGGGAACCGGGGAGCTGTTTTTT.